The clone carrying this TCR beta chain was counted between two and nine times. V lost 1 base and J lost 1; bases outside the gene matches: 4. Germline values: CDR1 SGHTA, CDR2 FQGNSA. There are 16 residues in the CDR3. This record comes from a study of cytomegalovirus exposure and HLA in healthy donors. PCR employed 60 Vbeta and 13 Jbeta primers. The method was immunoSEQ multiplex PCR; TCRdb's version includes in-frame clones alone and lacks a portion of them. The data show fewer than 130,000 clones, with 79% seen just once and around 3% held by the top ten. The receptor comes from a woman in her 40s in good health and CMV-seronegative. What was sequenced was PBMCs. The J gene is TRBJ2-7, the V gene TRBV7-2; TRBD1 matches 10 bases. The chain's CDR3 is CASSLDRTGGSYEQYF. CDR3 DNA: TGTGCCAGCAGCTTAGACCGGACAGGGGGATCCTACGAGCAGTACTTC. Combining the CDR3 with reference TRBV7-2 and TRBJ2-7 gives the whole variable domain GAGVSQSPSNKVTEKGKDVELRCDPISGHTALYWYRQSLGQGLEFLIYFQGNSAPDKSGLPSDRFSAERTGGSVSTLTIQRTQQEDSAVYLCASSLDRTGGSYEQYFGPGTRLTVT.